Each of the 7 T cell receptor beta chains below was sequenced from the same sample in a study of blood T cells in healthy people across ages. Then a second PCR, running about 6 to 11 cycles, was carried out with a sample-barcoded 5' primer and a J-beta primer mix. Via MiXCR, TCRdb re-called the 5' RACE reads, giving one row per CDR3 protein. The table shows roughly 1,500,000 distinct CDR3 sequences, with roughly 32% occurring only once. The specimen was blood. Receptors originate from a woman between 25 and 40 years old in good health.

The gene calls are TRBV5-1 and TRBJ2-5; D might be TRBD1 (6 bases). The CDR3 loop spans 15 amino acids. V shed 1 base and J shed 4 bases, with 14 bases lying between them. CDR1 SGHRS and CDR2 YFSETQ come from the germline V gene. As DNA, the CDR3 is TGCGCCAGCAGCTTGACAGGGAATTTTCGAGAGACCCAGTACTTC. This codes for CASSLTGNFRETQYF.

Many counts were recorded for this clonotype. The chain employs TRBV7-6 and TRBJ2-7; D perhaps matches TRBD1 (5 bases). The ends were cut back, 5 bases at V and 6 bases at J, with 26 bases in the middle. CDR3 length: 17 amino acids. Germline values: CDR1 SGHVS, CDR2 FNYEAQ. The CDR3 region has the DNA TGTGCCAGCAGCCCTAAGCGCACGACAGAGATGTCGTCCGAGCAGTACTTC. Translation: CASSPKRTTEMSSEQYF.

This clonotype was observed a few times. The germline gene is not matched at one end of the junction; a read error may be the cause. This chain links TRBV6-5 with TRBJ1-2, with 9 bases aligning to TRBD1. Per germline, CDR1 MNHEY and CDR2 SVGAGI. The CDR3 loop spans 13 amino acids. The CDR3 DNA is TGTGCCGGCAGTGAGACAGGGGGATATGGCTACACCTTC. Encoded protein: CAGSETGGYGYTF.

DNA of the CDR3: TGTGCCAGCAGCCCATACTGGACTAGCGGGAGTGGGAACACCGGGGAGCTGTTTTTT. Translating it yields CASSPYWTSGSGNTGELFF. The chain carries TRBV4-2 and TRBJ2-2; 13 bases fit TRBD2. Per germline, CDR1 LGHNA and CDR2 YNFKEQ. Unmatched junction bases numbered 9, after V lost 4 bases and J lost 1 base. This CDR3 has 19 amino acids.

This clonotype came up many times. This chain joins TRBV7-9 and TRBJ2-7, with a weak D call TRBD1 (5 bases). The CDR3 loop spans 14 amino acids. Trimming took 5 bases from V and 2 from J, leaving 13 bases between them. Germline CDR1 is SEHNR and CDR2 is FQNEAQ (reference sequence). The CDR3 is CASSLVGLTYEQYF. Written as DNA, the CDR3 is TGTGCCAGCAGCCTGGTGGGGCTTACCTACGAGCAGTACTTC.

A few counts support this clonotype. Here the CDR3 reads CASSSGTGVNEQYF. The CDR3 region has the DNA TGTGCCAGCAGCTCGGGGACAGGGGTGAACGAGCAGTACTTC. The chain links TRBV7-2 to TRBJ2-4, with 10 bases aligning to TRBD1. The DNA end is a closer match to TRBJ2-7, so the J assignment may be wrong. Germline V gene sequence: CDR1 SGHTA, CDR2 FQGNSA. This CDR3 is built from 14 residues.

This clonotype occurred many times. The J gene is TRBJ2-1, the V gene TRBV2, with a possible D match to TRBD2 (6 bases). The CDR3 length is 15 residues. Germline lookup yields CDR1 SNHLY and CDR2 FYNNEI. V lost 7 bases and J lost 2, with 15 bases in between. The CDR3 sequence is CASTSGEGTYNEQFF. The CDR3, as DNA: TGTGCCAGCACGTCGGGGGAAGGAACCTACAATGAGCAGTTCTTC.